The clone carrying this T cell receptor (beta chain) was detected ten times or more. The cDNA came from 5'RACE, which used 10-nucleotide random UMIs. TCRdb independently ran MiXCR on the 5' RACE reads; one entry per CDR3 protein. The sample contains tens of thousands of distinct CDR3 sequences, 3.4% of which appear only once. Trimming took 6 bases from V and 2 from J; bases not matched to a gene: 8. This CDR3 spans 15 amino acids. Germline V gives CDR1 SGHRS, CDR2 YFSETQ. This sample is drawn from a study of neurological immune-mediated disorders. The TCR originated in a man aged 35 to 55 with multiple sclerosis. The sequencing sample was made of PBMCs. V is TRBV5-1 and J is TRBJ2-1; 7 nucleotides align to TRBD1. For the CDR3, the DNA is TGCGCCAGCACCCTTTTGACAGGGACCTACAATGAGCAGTTCTTC. Translated, it gives CASTLLTGTYNEQFF.